The 20 T cell receptor beta chains presented below share a single source sample, sequenced in a study of breast tumors, draining lymph nodes, adjacent tissues. TCRdb re-called the multiplex PCR reads with MiXCR, one entry per CDR3 protein. The table has about 140,000 distinct CDR3 sequences, approximately 30% seen once. Breast cancer patients provided tissue from their axillary draining lymph nodes. Sequencing input: axillary lymph node tissue. The receptor source for this set is a female donor with breast cancer. Some clones in this sample may be carry-over from other donors' samples.

V gene TRBV5-1 combines with J gene TRBJ1-1; D is possibly TRBD1 (6 bases). The V end was cut by 4 bases, the J end by 4 bases, with 14 bases between. There are 14 residues in the CDR3. The germline CDR1 and CDR2 sequences are SGHRS and YFSETQ. CDR3 nucleotides: TGCGCCAGCAGCGTGGGGGCAGGGACCACTGAAGCTTTCTTT. It yields the protein CASSVGAGTTEAFF. Together with reference TRBV5-1 and TRBJ1-1, the CDR3 gives the full variable domain: KAGVTQTPRYLIKTRGQQVTLSCSPISGHRSVSWYQQTPGQGLQFLFEYFSETQRNKGNFPGRFSGRQFSNSRSEMNVSTLELGDSALYLCASSVGAGTTEAFFGQGTRLTVV.

There are a few counts of this clonotype. V gene TRBV25-1 combines with J gene TRBJ1-1, with a tentative D call TRBD1 (5 bases). V lost 7 bases and J lost 5, with 11 bases in between. Per the germline V gene, CDR1 is MGHDK and CDR2 is SYGVNS. This CDR3 contains 12 residues. CDR3 in amino acids: CASMLGGTEAFF. The CDR3 DNA sequence: TGTGCCAGCATGCTGGGGGGTACTGAAGCTTTCTTT. The entire variable domain, with the rest obtained from reference TRBV25-1 and TRBJ1-1, is as follows: EADIYQTPRYLVIGTGKKITLECSQTMGHDKMYWYQQDPGMELHLIHYSYGVNSTEKGDLSSESTVSRIRTEHFPLTLESARPSHTSQYLCASMLGGTEAFFGQGTRLTVV.

This clonotype was detected only a few times. The chain recombines TRBV7-8 with TRBJ1-1; no definite D call. From germline, CDR1 is SGHVS and CDR2 FQNEAQ. This CDR3 contains 13 residues. The ends were cut back, 2 bases at V and 3 bases at J, with 7 bases in the middle. CDR3 in DNA: TGTGCCAGCAGCTTAAGTGAGTACACTGAAGCTTTCTTT. It codes for CASSLSEYTEAFF.

In its sample, this clonotype was seen many times. V and J are TRBV9 and TRBJ1-4, with unresolved D. Germline V gene sequence: CDR1 SGDLS, CDR2 YYNGEE. Trimming removed 0 bases from V and 5 bases from J, with 17 bases in between. The CDR3 runs to 17 residues. CDR3 sequence: CASSVGFGPGANEKLFF. CDR3 coding DNA: TGTGCCAGCAGCGTAGGGTTTGGGCCGGGTGCGAATGAAAAACTGTTTTTT.

The sample holds a few counts of this clonotype. This may come from a read error, since a much larger clone is one base off. This chain joins TRBV5-1 and TRBJ2-3; no reliable D call. CDR3 length equals 14 residues. The germline V and J ends were trimmed by 4 bases and 1 base, with 10 bases remaining between them. The germline CDR1 and CDR2 sequences are SGHRS and YFSETQ. The CDR3 nucleotides are TGCGCCAGCAGCGCCCCGGGCGGCACAGATACGCAGTATTTT. It codes for CASSAPGGTDTQYF.

The chain carries TRBV20-1 and TRBJ2-1; 12 bases align to TRBD2. The CDR3 runs 17 residues. The V gene's germline CDR1 is DFQATT and CDR2 SNEGSKA (reference sequence). After removal of 0 bases from V and 1 base from J, the junction contained 4 bases not matched to a gene. CDR3 sequence: CSARDTSGRWSYNEQFF. The CDR3 nucleotides read TGCAGTGCTAGAGATACTAGCGGGAGGTGGTCCTACAATGAGCAGTTCTTC.

V is TRBV7-3 and J is TRBJ2-7; D may be TRBD2 (5 bases). The CDR3 is 15 residues long. Germline V gives CDR1 SGHTA, CDR2 FQGTGA. The CDR3 DNA reads as TGTGCCGGCAGCTCCCCCGGTAGGCTAGCCGATGAGCAGCACGTC. It encodes CAGSSPGRLADEQHV.

Ten or more counts support this clonotype. The chain combines TRBV6-2 or TRBV6-3 with TRBJ2-1; 15 bases map to TRBD2. Losses at the gene ends were 4 bases for V and 7 bases for J; bases not matched to a gene: 8. In germline, CDR1 is MNHEY, CDR2 SVGEGT. There are 17 residues in the CDR3. The chain's CDR3 is CASSSNLGTSGGNEQFF. The CDR3, as DNA: TGTGCCAGCAGTTCTAACCTCGGGACTAGCGGGGGGAATGAGCAGTTCTTC.

There are a few counts of this clonotype. The V call is TRBV7-9, the J call TRBJ1-1; possible D gene TRBD1, 5 bases. This CDR3 region has 16 residues. V was pared by 6 bases and J by 0 bases, with 17 bases between. From germline, CDR1 is SEHNR and CDR2 FQNEAQ (reference sequence). The CDR3 here is CASRSGTAAMNTEAFF. The CDR3 DNA is TGTGCCAGCAGATCTGGGACCGCCGCCATGAACACTGAAGCTTTCTTT.

This clonotype has at least ten counts. V gene TRBV5-1 combines with J gene TRBJ2-1; D is undetermined. V was clipped by 7 bases and J by 8 bases, with 19 bases between them. The CDR3 loop spans 14 amino acids. The germline V gene encodes CDR1 SGHRS and CDR2 YFSETQ. The CDR3 nucleotides read TGCGCCAGCGGCTGGACCCCGGCAATTGATGAGCAGTTCTTC. Amino acids: CASGWTPAIDEQFF.

This clonotype has a count of ten or more. The chain carries TRBV5-5 and TRBJ2-1, with 10 bases matching TRBD2. Trimming cost V 4 bases and J 6 bases; bases outside gene matches: 7. Germline V CDR1 and CDR2: SGHKS, YYEKEE (reference sequence). The CDR3 is made up of 15 amino acids. CDR3 coding DNA: TGTGCCAGCAGCATACTAGCGGGGCTTTTCAATGAGCAGTTCTTC. Translation gives CASSILAGLFNEQFF.

This clonotype showed up many times. The chain couples TRBV7-9 to TRBJ2-5; 9 bases align to TRBD1. The J segment lost 5 bases and the V segment lost 3 bases, leaving 10 bases of the junction unmatched. The V gene's germline CDR1 is SEHNR and CDR2 FQNEAQ (reference sequence). This CDR3 is built from 16 residues. The CDR3, as DNA: TGTGCCAGCAGCTTTATGGTTGGGACAGGGAGGGAGACCCAGTACTTC. It yields the protein CASSFMVGTGRETQYF.

This clonotype was counted at least ten times. V usage is TRBV10-2 and J usage is TRBJ2-1, with D possibly called TRBD1 or TRBD2 (5 bases each). Trimming took off 2 bases at V and 4 bases at J, with 12 bases between the two ends. CDR1 is WSHSY and CDR2 is SAAADI in the germline V gene. The CDR3 extends over 15 amino acids. CDR3 bases: TGCGCCAGCAGTGAGGAGTGGGGGACGTACAATGAGCAGTTCTTC. Protein product: CASSEEWGTYNEQFF.

This clonotype occurred many times. The rearrangement uses TRBV11-3 and TRBJ2-7; 7 positions agree with TRBD1. CDR1 is SGHNT, CDR2 YENEEA, per germline. V gave up 8 bases and J gave up 5 bases; unmatched junction bases: 6. The CDR3 is 12 amino acids. CDR3 sequence reads: CASGRGSNEQYF. Here the CDR3 DNA reads TGTGCCAGCGGCAGGGGGTCGAACGAGCAGTACTTC.

This clonotype was detected ten times or more. This chain uses TRBV4-3 with TRBJ1-2, with 7 bases aligning to TRBD1. V gave up 3 bases and J gave up 1 base; unmatched junction bases: 8. CDR3 length: 16 amino acids. Germline V gene data show CDR1 as LGHNA and CDR2 as YSLEER. The CDR3 sequence is CASSQNRDSLNYGYTF. In DNA, the CDR3 is TGCGCCAGCAGCCAGAACCGGGACAGCCTTAACTATGGCTACACCTTC.

This clonotype was counted at least ten times. J is TRBJ2-3 and V is TRBV20-1; no reliable D call. V dropped 0 bases and J dropped 0 bases, with 13 bases sitting between them. Germline loops: CDR1 DFQATT, CDR2 SNEGSKA (reference sequence). The CDR3 spans 16 residues. The CDR3 DNA sequence: TGCAGTGCTAGAGAACCCCGAGCAGCGAGCACAGATACGCAGTATTTT. Residues: CSAREPRAASTDTQYF.

The chain combines TRBV9 with TRBJ1-1; 9 nucleotides agree with TRBD1. Germline V gives CDR1 SGDLS, CDR2 YYNGEE. V shed 3 bases and J 4 bases; nucleotides not matched to a gene: 1. The CDR3 is 13 residues long. As DNA, the CDR3 is TGTGCCAGCAGCGCGACAGGGGGCACTGAAGCTTTCTTT. Its protein is CASSATGGTEAFF.

The V and J genes are TRBV7-9 and TRBJ2-7; 8 bases line up with TRBD1. Trimming removed 4 bases from V and 3 bases from J; junction bases left unmatched: 5. The CDR3 extends over 14 amino acids. Germline loops: CDR1 SEHNR, CDR2 FQNEAQ (reference sequence). CDR3 amino acids: CASSSVGQGYEQYF. CDR3 coding DNA: TGTGCCAGCAGCTCGGTCGGACAGGGCTACGAGCAGTACTTC.

The chain recombines TRBV7-3 with TRBJ2-2; TRBD1 aligns across 9 bases. Per the germline V gene, CDR1 is SGHTA and CDR2 is FQGTGA. CDR3 length: 15 residues. Germline trimming cut 3 bases from V and 6 bases from J; bases unmatched to any gene: 5. CDR3 bases: TGTGCCAGCAGCTTGGGACAGGGTGAATCCGGGGAGCTGTTTTTT. Translated, it gives CASSLGQGESGELFF.

The chain combines TRBV2 with TRBJ1-4; D not certain. The germline V and J ends were trimmed by 3 bases and 8 bases, with 10 bases remaining between them. Germline CDR1 SNHLY, CDR2 FYNNEI. CDR3 length equals 13 residues. CDR3 loop: CASSEGLEEKLFF. The CDR3 DNA reads as TGTGCCAGCAGTGAGGGTCTCGAGGAAAAACTGTTTTTT.